This T cell receptor beta chain was profiled in a study of blood T cell repertoires in COVID-19. Study summary: The United States, Italy and Spain were the sources of the acute and convalescent COVID-19 samples. The analysed material was cDNA or gDNA that came from T cells, B-cell-depleted T cells, or PBMCs.

Under the authors' procedure: Nucleated cell number was recorded as an estimate derived from reference gene primer amplification. TCRdb keeps only in-frame clones here, not all; method: immunoSEQ multiplex PCR. That table is the source of V, J and clone size, and D and trimming were worked out from the DNA. In the table there are about 42,000 clones, approximately 88% of which are singletons. CDR1 and CDR2 from the germline V gene are LNHDA and SQIVND (reference sequence). The CDR3 sequence is 14 residues long. Trimming at V came to 4 bases and at J to 0 bases, leaving 3 bases not matched to a gene. The rearrangement uses TRBV19 and TRBJ2-7, with TRBD1 matching 7 bases. The sequenced sample was peripheral blood. The receptor comes from a human donor in a cohort sampled during active COVID-19. CDR3: CASSRQGSSYEQYF. CDR3 sequence (DNA): TGTGCCAGTAGTAGACAGGGAAGCTCCTACGAGCAGTACTTC. The entire variable domain, with the rest obtained from reference TRBV19 and TRBJ2-7, is as follows: DGGITQSPKYLFRKEGQNVTLSCEQNLNHDAMYWYRQDPGQGLRLIYYSQIVNDFQKGDIAEGYSVSREKKESFPLTVTSAQKNPTAFYLCASSRQGSSYEQYFGPGTRLTVT.